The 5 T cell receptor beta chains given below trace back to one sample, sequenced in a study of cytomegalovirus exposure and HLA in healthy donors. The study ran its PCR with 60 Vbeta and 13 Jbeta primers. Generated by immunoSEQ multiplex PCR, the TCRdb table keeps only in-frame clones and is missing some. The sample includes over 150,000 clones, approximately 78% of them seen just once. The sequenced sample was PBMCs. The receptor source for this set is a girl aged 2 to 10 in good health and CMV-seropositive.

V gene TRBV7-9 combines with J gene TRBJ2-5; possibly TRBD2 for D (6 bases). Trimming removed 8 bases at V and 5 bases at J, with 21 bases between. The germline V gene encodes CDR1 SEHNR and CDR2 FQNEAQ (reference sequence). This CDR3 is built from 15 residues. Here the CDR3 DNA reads TGTGCCAGCGGGAATTACGGGAGAGGGAGGGAGACCCAGTACTTC. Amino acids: CASGNYGRGRETQYF.

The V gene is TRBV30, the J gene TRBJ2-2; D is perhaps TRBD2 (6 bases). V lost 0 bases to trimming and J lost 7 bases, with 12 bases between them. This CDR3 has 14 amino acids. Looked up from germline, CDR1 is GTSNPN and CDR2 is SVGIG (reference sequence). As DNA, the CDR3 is TGTGCCTGGAGTGTAACGGGAGATGGCGGGGAGCTGTTTTTT. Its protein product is CAWSVTGDGGELFF.

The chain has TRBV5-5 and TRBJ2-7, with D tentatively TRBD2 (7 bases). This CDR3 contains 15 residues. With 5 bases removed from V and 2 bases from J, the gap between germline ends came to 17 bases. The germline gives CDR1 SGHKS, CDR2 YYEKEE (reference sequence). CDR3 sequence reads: CASRYTGEGAYEQYF. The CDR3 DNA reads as TGTGCCAGCAGATATACGGGGGAGGGGGCCTACGAGCAGTACTTC.

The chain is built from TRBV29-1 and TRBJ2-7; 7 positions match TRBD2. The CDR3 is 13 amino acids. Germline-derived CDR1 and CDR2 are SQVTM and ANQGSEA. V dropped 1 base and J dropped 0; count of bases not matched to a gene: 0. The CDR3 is CSVEGGGSYEQYF. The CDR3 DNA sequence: TGCAGCGTTGAAGGGGGGGGCTCCTACGAGCAGTACTTC.

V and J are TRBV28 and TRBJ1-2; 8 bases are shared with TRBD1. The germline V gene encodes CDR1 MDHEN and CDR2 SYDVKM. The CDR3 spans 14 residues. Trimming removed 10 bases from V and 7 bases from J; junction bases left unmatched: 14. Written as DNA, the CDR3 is TGTGCCACCCATTACCGGCAGGGGGCGGTTGGCTACACCTTC. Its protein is CATHYRQGAVGYTF.